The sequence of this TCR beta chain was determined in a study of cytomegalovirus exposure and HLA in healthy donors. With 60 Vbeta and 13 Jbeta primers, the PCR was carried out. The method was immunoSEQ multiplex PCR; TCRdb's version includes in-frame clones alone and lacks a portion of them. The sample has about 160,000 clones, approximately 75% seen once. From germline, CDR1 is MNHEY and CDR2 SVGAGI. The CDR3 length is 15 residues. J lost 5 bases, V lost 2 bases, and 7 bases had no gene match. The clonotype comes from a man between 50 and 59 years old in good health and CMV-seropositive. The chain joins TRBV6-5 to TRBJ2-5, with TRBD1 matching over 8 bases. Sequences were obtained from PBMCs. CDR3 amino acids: CASSYRAGGVETQYF. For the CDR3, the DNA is TGTGCCAGCAGTTACAGGGCAGGGGGCGTGGAGACCCAGTACTTC.